A single sample is the source of the 8 T cell receptor beta chains below, sequenced in a study of OX40 agonist ivuxolimab in advanced cancers. Clones were read by immunoSEQ multiplex PCR, and TCRdb kept only the in-frame ones, dropping some. The data contain fewer than 95,000 clones, about nine tenths of them seen just once; the ten biggest clones take up 6.5% to 9%. Sequenced material: CD4+ or CD8+ T cells sorted from blood, taken in a trial of the OX40 agonist ivuxolimab. The receptors were gathered from an adult with an advanced solid tumor such as melanoma, head and neck, liver or kidney cancer.

V and J are TRBV6-5 and TRBJ1-5; D is unclear. The CDR3 has 15 amino acids. V lost 0 bases and J 0 bases, leaving 6 bases between the germline ends. Germline-derived CDR1 and CDR2 are MNHEY and SVGAGI. CDR3 sequence reads: CASSYSEYSNQPQHF. DNA for the CDR3: TGTGCCAGCAGTTACTCAGAGTATAGCAATCAGCCCCAGCATTTT.

The CDR3 nucleotides are TGCGCCAGCAGCTTGGCCTTGCTAGAGGGGGAAAAACTGTTTTTT. Translation: CASSLALLEGEKLFF. The genes are TRBV5-1 and TRBJ1-4, with a tentative D call TRBD1 (5 bases). Trimming removed 0 bases at V and 8 bases at J, with 14 bases between. Germline assignment: CDR1 SGHRS and CDR2 YFSETQ. CDR3 size: 15 residues.

The chain carries TRBV7-3 and TRBJ2-7; D is ambiguous. The CDR3 has 15 residues. Germline-derived CDR1 and CDR2 are SGHTA and FQGTGA. Trimming removed 5 bases at V and 1 base at J, with 15 bases between. The CDR3 sequence: CASSRTIRPSYEQYF. CDR3 DNA sequence: TGTGCCAGCAGCCGGACCATAAGACCTTCCTACGAGCAGTACTTC.

This clone was detected a few times. V usage is TRBV28 and J usage is TRBJ2-2; no clear D gene. The V gene lost 6 bases and the J gene lost 0 bases, with 17 bases spanning the gap. The CDR3 spans 17 residues. Germline assignment: CDR1 MDHEN and CDR2 SYDVKM. The CDR3 bases are TGTGCCAGCAGCTTCCTCAGACACAGTACGAACACCGGGGAGCTGTTTTTT. Translating it yields CASSFLRHSTNTGELFF.

The V and J genes are TRBV19 and TRBJ2-7, with 9 nucleotides matching TRBD1. V was pared by 5 bases and J by 0 bases, with 5 bases of the junction left unmatched. The CDR3 runs to 15 residues. Germline V lookup: CDR1 LNHDA, CDR2 SQIVND (reference sequence). CDR3 region: CASSDRGASSYEQYF. CDR3 nucleotide sequence: TGTGCCAGTAGTGACAGGGGGGCTAGCTCCTACGAGCAGTACTTC.

This clone was detected only once. The V gene is TRBV28, the J gene TRBJ2-7, with TRBD1 matching 12 bases. CDR3 length: 13 amino acids. The junction had 1 base not matched to a gene; V was cut back by 8 bases and J by 2 bases. The germline V gene encodes CDR1 MDHEN and CDR2 SYDVKM. The CDR3 loop is CASRDRGPYEQYF. The DNA for the CDR3 is TGTGCCAGCCGGGACAGGGGGCCCTACGAGCAGTACTTC.

As for this clone: One end of the junction does not line up with germline, which may come from a read error. The CDR3 reads CASSPGTLLHGHTF. The CDR3 nucleotides are TGCGCCAGCAGCCCCGGGACTCTATTGCATGGCCACACCTTC. V usage is TRBV5-1 and J usage is TRBJ1-2, with D perhaps matching TRBD1 (5 bases). The CDR3 extends over 14 amino acids. In germline, CDR1 is SGHRS, CDR2 YFSETQ.

This chain connects TRBV27 to TRBJ2-6, with 8 bases fitting TRBD1. Germline V gives CDR1 MNHEY, CDR2 SMNVEV (reference sequence). This CDR3 spans 16 amino acids. After removal of 4 bases from V and 0 bases from J, the junction contained 2 bases not matched to a gene. The CDR3 spells CASSWTGHSGANVLTF. The CDR3 region has the DNA TGTGCCAGCAGTTGGACAGGGCACTCTGGGGCCAACGTCCTGACTTTC.